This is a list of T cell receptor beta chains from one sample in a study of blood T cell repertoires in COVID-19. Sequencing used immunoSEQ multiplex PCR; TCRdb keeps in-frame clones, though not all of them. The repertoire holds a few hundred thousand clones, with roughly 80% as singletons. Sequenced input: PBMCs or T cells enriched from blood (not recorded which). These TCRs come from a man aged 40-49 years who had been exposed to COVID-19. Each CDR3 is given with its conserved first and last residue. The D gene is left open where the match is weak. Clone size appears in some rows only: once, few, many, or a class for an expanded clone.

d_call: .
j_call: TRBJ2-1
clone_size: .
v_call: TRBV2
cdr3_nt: TGTGCCAGCAGTGGACAGTTCGATGAGCAGTTCTTC
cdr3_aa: CASSGQFDEQFF

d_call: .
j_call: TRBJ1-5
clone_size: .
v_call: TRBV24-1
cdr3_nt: TGTGCCACCAGTGATTGGAGACAGAATCAGCCCCAGCATTTT
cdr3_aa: CATSDWRQNQPQHF

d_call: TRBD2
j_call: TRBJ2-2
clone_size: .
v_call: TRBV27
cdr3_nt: TGTGCCAGCAGTTTATTTAGCCGGCCGGGACTAGCGGATTGGTGGACCGGGGAGCTGTTTTTT
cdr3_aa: CASSLFSRPGLADWWTGELFF

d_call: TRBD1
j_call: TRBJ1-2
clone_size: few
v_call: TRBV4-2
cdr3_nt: TGTGCCAGCAGCCAAGAGACAGGGAGCTATGGCTACACCTTC
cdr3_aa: CASSQETGSYGYTF

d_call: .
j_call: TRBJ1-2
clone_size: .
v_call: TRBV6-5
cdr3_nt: TGTGCCAGCACTTTAGGGGGAAACTATGGCTACACCTTC
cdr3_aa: CASTLGGNYGYTF

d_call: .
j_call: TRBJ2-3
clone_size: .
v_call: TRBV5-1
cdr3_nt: TGCGCCAGCAGCTCCCTGGAGGGGAGGACAGATACGCAGTATTTT
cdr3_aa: CASSSLEGRTDTQYF

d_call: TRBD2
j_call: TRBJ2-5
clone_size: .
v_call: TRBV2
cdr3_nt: TGTGCCAGCAGTGGAACGGGAGGAGAGACCCAGTACTTC
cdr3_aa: CASSGTGGETQYF

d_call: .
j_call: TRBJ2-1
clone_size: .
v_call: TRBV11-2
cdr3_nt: TGTGCCAGCAGCTTAGGAGGAGGTCGAGGGAAGCAGTTCTTC
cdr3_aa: CASSLGGGRGKQFF

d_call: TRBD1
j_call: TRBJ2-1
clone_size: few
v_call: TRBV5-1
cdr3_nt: TGCGCCAGCAGCAACAGGGGGGTCTCCTACAATGAGCAGTTCTTC
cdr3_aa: CASSNRGVSYNEQFF

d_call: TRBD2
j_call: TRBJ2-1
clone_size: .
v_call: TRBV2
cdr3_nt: TGTGCCAGCAGTGAGATGGGGCGTCTAGCGGGCAATGAGCAGTTCTTC
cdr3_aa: CASSEMGRLAGNEQFF

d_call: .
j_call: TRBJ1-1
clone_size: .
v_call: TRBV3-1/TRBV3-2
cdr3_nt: TGTGCCAGCAGCCCGACCGCCGCCCGAGGCAGGGGAGCTTTCTTT
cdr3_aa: CASSPTAARGRGAFF

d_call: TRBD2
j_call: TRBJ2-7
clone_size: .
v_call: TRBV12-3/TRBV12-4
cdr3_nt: TGTGCCAGCAGTTTGGGACTAGCACGGTACTTC
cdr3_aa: CASSLGLARYF

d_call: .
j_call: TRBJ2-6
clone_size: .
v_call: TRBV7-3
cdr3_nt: TGTGCCAGCAGCTCCTCGGGGGCCAACGTCCTGACTTTC
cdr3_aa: CASSSSGANVLTF

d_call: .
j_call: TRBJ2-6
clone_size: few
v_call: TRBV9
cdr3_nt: TGTGCCAGCAGCGACCAATACAGGGTCTTCTCTGGGGCCAACGTCCTGACTTTC
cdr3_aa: CASSDQYRVFSGANVLTF